The source of this T cell receptor beta chain is a study of T cells in Graves' hyperthyroidism and ophthalmopathy. Study conclusions and caveats: Most thyroid clonotypes expanded above 0.001 appeared in blood too.

Germline loops: CDR1 KGHSH, CDR2 LQKENI. This CDR3 is 14 amino acids long. Trimming shortened V by 5 bases and J by 5 bases, and 15 bases separated the two germline ends. Regions amplified from RNA transcripts were the TCR beta CDR3 regions. Researchers ran a first-round RT-PCR on the TCR CDR3 using the HTBI primer set. TCRdb re-called the multiplex PCR reads through MiXCR, storing one row per CDR3 protein. The repertoire holds over 250,000 distinct CDR3 sequences, around 22% seen once, with about 60% in the top ten. Comment on this clonotype: Antigen unknown.

The sequence was collected from a man aged 25 to 40 with Graves' ophthalmopathy. The chain recombines TRBV18 with TRBJ1-1; weak D call: TRBD1 (6 bases). Sequencing input: blood. The CDR3 coding sequence is TGTGCCAGCTCATCAAACAGGGTCGGGACTGAAGCTTTCTTT. The encoded protein is CASSSNRVGTEAFF.